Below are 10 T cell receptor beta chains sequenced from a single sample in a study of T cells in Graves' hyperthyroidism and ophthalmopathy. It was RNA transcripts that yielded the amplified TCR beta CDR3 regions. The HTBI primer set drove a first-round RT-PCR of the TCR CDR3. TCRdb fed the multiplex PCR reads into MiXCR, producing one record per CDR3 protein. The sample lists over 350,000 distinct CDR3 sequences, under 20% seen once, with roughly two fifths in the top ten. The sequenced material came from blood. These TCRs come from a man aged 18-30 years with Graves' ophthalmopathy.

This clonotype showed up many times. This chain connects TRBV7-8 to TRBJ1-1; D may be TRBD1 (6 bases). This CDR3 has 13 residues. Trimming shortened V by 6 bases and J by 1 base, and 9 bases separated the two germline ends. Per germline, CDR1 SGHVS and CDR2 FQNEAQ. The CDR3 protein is CASRTTGNTEAFF. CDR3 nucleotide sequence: TGTGCCAGCAGAACGACAGGGAACACTGAAGCTTTCTTT.

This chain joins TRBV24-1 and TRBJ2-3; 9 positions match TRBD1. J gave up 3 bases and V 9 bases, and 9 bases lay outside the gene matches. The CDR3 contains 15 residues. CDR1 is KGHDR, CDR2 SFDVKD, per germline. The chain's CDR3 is CATGTPGTGTDTQYF. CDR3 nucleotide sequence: TGTGCCACCGGTACTCCCGGGACAGGGACAGATACGCAGTATTTT.

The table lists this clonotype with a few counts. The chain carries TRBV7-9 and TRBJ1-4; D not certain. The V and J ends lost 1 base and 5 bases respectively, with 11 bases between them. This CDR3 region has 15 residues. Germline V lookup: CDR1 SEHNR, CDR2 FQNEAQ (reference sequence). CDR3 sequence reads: CASSLEGWPNEKLFF. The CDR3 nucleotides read TGTGCCAGCAGCTTAGAAGGATGGCCAAATGAAAAACTGTTTTTT.

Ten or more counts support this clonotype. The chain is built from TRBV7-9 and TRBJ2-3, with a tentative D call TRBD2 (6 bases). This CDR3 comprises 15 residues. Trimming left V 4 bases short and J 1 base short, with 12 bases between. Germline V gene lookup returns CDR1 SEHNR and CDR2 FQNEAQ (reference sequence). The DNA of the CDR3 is TGTGCCAGCAGCTCCTGGGGGGACGGCACAGATACGCAGTATTTT. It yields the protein CASSSWGDGTDTQYF. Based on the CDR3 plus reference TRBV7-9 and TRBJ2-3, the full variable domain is DTGVSQNPRHKITKRGQNVTFRCDPISEHNRLYWYRQTLGQGPEFLTYFQNEAQLEKSRLLSDRFSAERPKGSFSTLEIQRTEQGDSAMYLCASSSWGDGTDTQYFGPGTRLTVL.

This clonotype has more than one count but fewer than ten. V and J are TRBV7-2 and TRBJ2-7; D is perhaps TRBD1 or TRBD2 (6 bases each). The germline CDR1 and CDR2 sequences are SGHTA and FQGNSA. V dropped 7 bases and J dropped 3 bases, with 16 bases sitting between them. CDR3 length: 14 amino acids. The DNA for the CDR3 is TGTGCCAGCACCTCCCGAGGGGGACTCTACGAGCAGTACTTC. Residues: CASTSRGGLYEQYF.

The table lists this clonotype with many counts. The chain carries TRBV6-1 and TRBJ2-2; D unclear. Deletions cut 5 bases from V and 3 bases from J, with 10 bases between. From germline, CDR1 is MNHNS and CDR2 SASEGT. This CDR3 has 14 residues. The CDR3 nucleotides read TGTGCCAGCAGTAGGCAACTCGACACCGGGGAGCTGTTTTTT. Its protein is CASSRQLDTGELFF.

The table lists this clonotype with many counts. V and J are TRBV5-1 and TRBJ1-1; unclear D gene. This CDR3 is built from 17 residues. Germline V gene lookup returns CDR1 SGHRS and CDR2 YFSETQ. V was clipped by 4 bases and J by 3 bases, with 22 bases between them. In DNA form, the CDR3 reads TGCGCCAGCAGCCCGCGGCCGCCCGGATCTCGGGACACTGAAGCTTTCTTT. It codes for CASSPRPPGSRDTEAFF. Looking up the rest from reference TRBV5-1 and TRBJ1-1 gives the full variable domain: KAGVTQTPRYLIKTRGQQVTLSCSPISGHRSVSWYQQTPGQGLQFLFEYFSETQRNKGNFPGRFSGRQFSNSRSEMNVSTLELGDSALYLCASSPRPPGSRDTEAFFGQGTRLTVV.

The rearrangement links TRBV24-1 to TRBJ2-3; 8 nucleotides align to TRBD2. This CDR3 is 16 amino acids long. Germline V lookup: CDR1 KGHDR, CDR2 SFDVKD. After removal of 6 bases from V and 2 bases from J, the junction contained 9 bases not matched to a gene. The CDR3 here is CATSSSGGPLTDTQYF. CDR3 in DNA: TGTGCCACCAGTTCGAGCGGGGGCCCCCTCACAGATACGCAGTATTTT.

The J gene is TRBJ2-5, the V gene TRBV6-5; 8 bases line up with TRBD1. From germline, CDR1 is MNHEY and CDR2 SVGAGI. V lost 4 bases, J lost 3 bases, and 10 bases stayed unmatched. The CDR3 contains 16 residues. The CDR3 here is CASSSPGQGMEETQYF. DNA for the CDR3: TGTGCCAGCAGTTCTCCCGGACAGGGTATGGAAGAGACCCAGTACTTC.

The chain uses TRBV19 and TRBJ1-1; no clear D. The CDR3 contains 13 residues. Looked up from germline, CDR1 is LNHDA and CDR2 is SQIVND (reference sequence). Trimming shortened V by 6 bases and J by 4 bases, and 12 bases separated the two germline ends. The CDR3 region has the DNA TGTGCCAGTAGGGTTGGGGATGGCACTGAAGCTTTCTTT. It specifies CASRVGDGTEAFF.